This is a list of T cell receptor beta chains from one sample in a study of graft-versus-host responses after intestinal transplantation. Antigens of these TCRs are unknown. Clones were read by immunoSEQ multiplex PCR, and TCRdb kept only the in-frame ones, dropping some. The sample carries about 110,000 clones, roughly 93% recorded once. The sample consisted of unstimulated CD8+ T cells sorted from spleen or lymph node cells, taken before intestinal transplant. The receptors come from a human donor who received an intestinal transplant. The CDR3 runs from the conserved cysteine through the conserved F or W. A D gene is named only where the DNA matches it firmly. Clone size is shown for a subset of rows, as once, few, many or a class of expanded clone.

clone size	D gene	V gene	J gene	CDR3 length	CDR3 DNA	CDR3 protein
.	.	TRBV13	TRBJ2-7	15	TGTGCCAGCAGCCCCGGGGCCTTTAGCTCCTACGAGCAGTACTTC	CASSPGAFSSYEQYF
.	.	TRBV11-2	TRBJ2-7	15	TGTGCCAGCAGCTTAGATACACTAGGGAGGTACGAGCAGTACTTC	CASSLDTLGRYEQYF
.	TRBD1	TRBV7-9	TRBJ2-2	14	TGTGCCAGCAGCGGGACAGATCACACCGGGGAGCTGTTTTTT	CASSGTDHTGELFF
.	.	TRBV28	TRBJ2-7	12	TGTGCCAGCAGTTTCCGGACTTACGAGCAGTACTTC	CASSFRTYEQYF
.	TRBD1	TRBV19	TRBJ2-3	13	TGTGCCAGTAGTGACAGGGGAGCAGATACGCAGTATTTT	CASSDRGADTQYF
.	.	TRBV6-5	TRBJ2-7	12	TGTGCCAGCAGTTACAGGAGCGGCGAGCAGTACTTC	CASSYRSGEQYF
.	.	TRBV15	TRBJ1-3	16	TGTGCCACCAGCATCGCGGGACGGTCCTCTGGAAACACCATATATTTT	CATSIAGRSSGNTIYF
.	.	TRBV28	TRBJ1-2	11	TGTGCCAGCAGTTTCGGGAGGTCTGACACCTTC	CASSFGRSDTF
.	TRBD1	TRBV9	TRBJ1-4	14	TGTGCCAGCAGCACCGGGACAGCTAGAGAAAAACTGTTTTTT	CASSTGTAREKLFF
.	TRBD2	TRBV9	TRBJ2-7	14	TGTGCCAGCATCCAGACTAGCGGCGGGTACGAGCAGTACTTC	CASIQTSGGYEQYF
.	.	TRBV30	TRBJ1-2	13	TGTGCCTGGAGTGAGACAGGCAGCTATGGCTACACCTTC	CAWSETGSYGYTF
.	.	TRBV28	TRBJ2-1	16	TGTGCCAGCTTTCAACGTCGCAGGGGGGTGGGGGATGAGCAGTTCTTC	CASFQRRRGVGDEQFF
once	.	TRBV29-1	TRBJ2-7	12	TGCAGCGTTGAAGTTGACACCTACGAGCAGTACTTC	CSVEVDTYEQYF
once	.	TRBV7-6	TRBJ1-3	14	TGTGCCAGCAGCTTAGCGGGCAGGGCTGACACCATATATTTT	CASSLAGRADTIYF
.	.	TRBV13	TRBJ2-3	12	TGTGCCAGCAGCTTGGGGCCGGATACGCAGTATTTT	CASSLGPDTQYF
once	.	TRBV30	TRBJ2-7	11	TGTGCCTGGGGCGGGACTCGGGAGCAGTACTTC	CAWGGTREQYF
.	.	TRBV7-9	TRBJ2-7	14	TGTGCCAGCAGCTCCCAGGACACCCTCCGGGAGCAGTACTTC	CASSSQDTLREQYF
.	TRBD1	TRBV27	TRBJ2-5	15	TGTGCCAGCAGTTTATCAGGGGGCGTTTATGAGACCCAGTACTTC	CASSLSGGVYETQYF
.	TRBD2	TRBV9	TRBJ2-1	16	TGTGCCAGCAGCGTAATATCGGCGGGGGGCTCGAATGAGCAGTTCTTC	CASSVISAGGSNEQFF
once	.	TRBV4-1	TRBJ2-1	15	TGCGCCAGCAGCCATACTTTCGGGACGAACAATGAGCAGTTCTTC	CASSHTFGTNNEQFF
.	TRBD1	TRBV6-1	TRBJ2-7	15	TGTGCCAGCAGCACTGGGGACAGGCATTTCTACGAGCAGTACTTC	CASSTGDRHFYEQYF
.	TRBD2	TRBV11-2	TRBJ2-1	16	TGTGCCAGCAGCCTAGACGGGACTAGCGGTTACAATGAGCAGTTCTTC	CASSLDGTSGYNEQFF
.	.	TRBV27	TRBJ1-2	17	TGTGCCAGCAGCCCCAGGGAGGGGCGATGGGGTAACTATGGCTACACCTTC	CASSPREGRWGNYGYTF
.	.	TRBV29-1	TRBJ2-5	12	TGCAGCGCTTGGGGGACGGGAGAGACCCAGTACTTC	CSAWGTGETQYF
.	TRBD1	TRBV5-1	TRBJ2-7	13	TGCGCCAGCAGCCCCACAGGGGTTGGGGAGCAGTACTTC	CASSPTGVGEQYF
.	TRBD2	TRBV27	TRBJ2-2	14	TGTGCCAGCATGGGGAGCGGGATCCCCGGGGAGCTGTTTTTT	CASMGSGIPGELFF
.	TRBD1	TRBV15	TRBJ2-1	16	TGTGCCACCAGCAGATCGATAGGACAGGGGTACAATGAGCAGTTCTTC	CATSRSIGQGYNEQFF
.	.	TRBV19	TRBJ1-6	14	TGTGCCAGTAGTATTAATCCGGCGAATTCACCCCTCCACTTT	CASSINPANSPLHF
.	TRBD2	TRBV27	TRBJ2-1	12	TGTGCCAGCAGCATGGGGGGGGATGAGCAGTTCTTC	CASSMGGDEQFF